Listed here are 8 T cell receptor beta chains from one sample, sequenced in a study of T cells in Graves' hyperthyroidism and ophthalmopathy. Researchers amplified the TCR beta CDR3 regions from RNA transcripts. Carried out on the TCR CDR3, a first-round RT-PCR used the HTBI primer set. TCRdb passed the multiplex PCR reads through MiXCR, listing each CDR3 protein once. The sample contains 450,000 to 700,000 distinct CDR3 sequences, just over 45% of which appear only once. Material: peripheral blood or thyroid tissue (not recorded which). The source is a woman aged 18 to 35 with Graves' hyperthyroidism.

This rearrangement joins TRBV19 to TRBJ2-6, with 9 bases that match TRBD1. V was clipped by 7 bases and J by 0 bases; unmatched bases: 4. Germline CDR1 reads LNHDA; CDR2 reads SQIVND (reference sequence). This CDR3 contains 16 residues. The CDR3, as DNA: TGTGCCAGTACCCGGACAGGGGACTCTGGGGCCAACGTCCTGACTTTC. Translating gives CASTRTGDSGANVLTF.

The rearrangement uses TRBV10-3 and TRBJ2-5; perhaps TRBD1 as D (6 bases). The CDR3 loop spans 12 amino acids. CDR1 ENHRY and CDR2 SYGVKD come from the germline V gene. The V end lost 0 bases, the J end lost 7 bases, and 6 bases lay between the germline ends. The CDR3 DNA reads as TGTGCCATCAGTGAGTCGACAGGGACCCAGTACTTC. It yields the protein CAISESTGTQYF.

About this clonotype: One end of the junction fails to match germline, which may point to a read error. The rearrangement uses TRBV12-3 or TRBV12-4 and TRBJ1-1; D remains ambiguous. The CDR3 contains 13 residues. The CDR3 spells CASSLGSNTETFF. CDR3 DNA sequence: TGTGCCAGCAGTTTAGGGTCGAACACTGAAACTTTCTTT.

Many counts were recorded for this clonotype. The rearrangement joins TRBV2 to TRBJ1-5, with 7 positions matching TRBD1. This CDR3 is 15 amino acids long. V gave up 6 bases and J gave up 7 bases; unmatched junction bases: 12. Germline lookup yields CDR1 SNHLY and CDR2 FYNNEI. The CDR3 region has the DNA TGTGCCAGCAGCGACTTACCGACAGGGCCCCAGCCCCAGCATTTT. Residues: CASSDLPTGPQPQHF.

DNA for the CDR3: TGCAGCGTTAGGGCAGGGGGCTATGGAAACACCATATATTTT. It translates to CSVRAGGYGNTIYF. The J gene is TRBJ1-3, the V gene TRBV29-1, with 8 bases identical to TRBD1. With 5 bases clipped from V and 3 bases from J, the junction kept 6 bases outside the gene matches. Germline CDR1 SQVTM, CDR2 ANQGSEA. There are 14 residues in the CDR3.

Many counts were recorded for this clonotype. The chain is built from TRBV7-9 and TRBJ2-7; 11 positions agree with TRBD2. From germline, CDR1 is SEHNR and CDR2 FQNEAQ (reference sequence). Trimming removed 4 bases from V and 3 bases from J; junction bases left unmatched: 8. The CDR3 is 16 amino acids. The CDR3 DNA reads TGTGCCAGCAGCTCCTTACTAGCGGGGGAGAACTACGAGCAGTACTTC. As protein: CASSSLLAGENYEQYF.

This clonotype was seen many times. The chain links TRBV6-2 or TRBV6-3 to TRBJ2-5; D is uncertain. The V and J ends lost 6 bases and 1 base respectively, with 9 bases between them. Germline CDR1 reads MNHEY; CDR2 reads SVGEGT. This CDR3 is 13 amino acids long. CDR3 amino acids: CASSMRFQETQYF. The CDR3, as DNA: TGTGCCAGCAGCATGCGTTTCCAAGAGACCCAGTACTTC.

This rearrangement joins TRBV27 to TRBJ1-1, with D perhaps TRBD1 (5 bases). Germline CDR1 is MNHEY and CDR2 is SMNVEV (reference sequence). V lost 5 bases and J 6 bases, leaving 16 bases between the germline ends. CDR3 length: 14 residues. CDR3 nucleotide sequence: TGTGCCAGCAGTATTCAGGGTAGGAGGGCTGAAGCTTTCTTT. It specifies CASSIQGRRAEAFF.